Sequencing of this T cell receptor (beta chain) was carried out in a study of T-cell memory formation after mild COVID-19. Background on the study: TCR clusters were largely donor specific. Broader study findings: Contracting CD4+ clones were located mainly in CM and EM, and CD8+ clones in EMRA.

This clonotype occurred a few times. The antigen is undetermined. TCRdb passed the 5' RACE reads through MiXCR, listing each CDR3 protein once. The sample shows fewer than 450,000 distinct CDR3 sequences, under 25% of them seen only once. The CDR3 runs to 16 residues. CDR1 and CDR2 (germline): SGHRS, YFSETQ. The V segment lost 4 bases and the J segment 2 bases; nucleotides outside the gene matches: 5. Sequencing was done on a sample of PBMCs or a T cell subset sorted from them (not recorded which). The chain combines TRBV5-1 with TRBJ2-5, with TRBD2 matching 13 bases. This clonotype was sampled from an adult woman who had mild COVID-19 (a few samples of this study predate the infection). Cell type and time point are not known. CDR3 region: CASSAGLAGSQETQYF. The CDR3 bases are TGCGCCAGCAGCGCGGGACTAGCGGGGTCACAAGAGACCCAGTACTTC. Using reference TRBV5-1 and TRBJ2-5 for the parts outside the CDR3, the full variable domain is KAGVTQTPRYLIKTRGQQVTLSCSPISGHRSVSWYQQTPGQGLQFLFEYFSETQRNKGNFPGRFSGRQFSNSRSEMNVSTLELGDSALYLCASSAGLAGSQETQYFGPGTRLLVL.